The 23 T cell receptor beta chains reported below all come from one sample, sequenced in a study of neoadjuvant anti-PD-1 for oral cavity cancer. Clones were sequenced by immunoSEQ multiplex PCR, and TCRdb holds only the in-frame ones, with some missing. The sample has around 17,000 clones; less than 75% are singletons. The sequencing here drew on PBMCs, taken before nivolumab (anti-PD-1) treatment. Receptors originate from a person aged 35-79 years with oral cavity squamous cell carcinoma.

The V and J genes are TRBV19 and TRBJ2-3; tentative D call: TRBD1 (6 bases). Germline lookup yields CDR1 LNHDA and CDR2 SQIVND (reference sequence). The CDR3 loop spans 12 amino acids. V was trimmed by 3 bases and J by 6 bases, leaving 7 bases between them. The CDR3 DNA sequence: TGTGCCAGTAGTATCGACAGGGATACGCAGTATTTT. The encoded protein is CASSIDRDTQYF.

The rearrangement joins TRBV5-1 to TRBJ2-7; weak D call: TRBD1 (6 bases). Germline V gene lookup returns CDR1 SGHRS and CDR2 YFSETQ. The CDR3 has 14 residues. Between the trimmed V and J ends, which lost 5 bases and 0 bases, there was a span of 12 bases. Here the CDR3 DNA reads TGCGCCAGCAGGGGGGCACTCTCCTCCTACGAGCAGTACTTC. Translated: CASRGALSSYEQYF.

A single count supports this clone. This chain uses TRBV28 with TRBJ2-7; TRBD2 agrees at 12 bases. Unmatched junction bases numbered 7, after V lost 5 bases and J lost 2 bases. Germline V gene data show CDR1 as MDHEN and CDR2 as SYDVKM. CDR3 length: 16 residues. Here the CDR3 DNA reads TGTGCCAGCAGTCCCGGGACTAGCGGGTTAACCTACGAGCAGTACTTC. This sequence encodes CASSPGTSGLTYEQYF.

This chain joins TRBV10-1 and TRBJ2-1; TRBD2 aligns across 11 bases. CDR3 size: 16 residues. Germline V gene data show CDR1 as WNHNN and CDR2 as SYGVQD (reference sequence). The V segment lost 5 bases and the J segment 3 bases; nucleotides outside the gene matches: 6. This CDR3 reads CASSRTGTSGYNEQFF. CDR3 in DNA: TGCGCCAGCAGTCGGACCGGGACTAGCGGCTACAATGAGCAGTTCTTC.

This clone turned up a few times. This chain links TRBV7-2 with TRBJ1-4; 9 nucleotides match TRBD1. V shed 4 bases and J 0 bases; nucleotides not matched to a gene: 9. CDR1 SGHTA and CDR2 FQGNSA come from the germline V gene. CDR3 length: 18 amino acids. Written as DNA, the CDR3 is TGTGCCAGCAGCTCCCCGACAGGGGGGAGCACAACTAATGAAAAACTGTTTTTT. As protein: CASSSPTGGSTTNEKLFF. Drawing the rest from reference TRBV7-2 and TRBJ1-4, the complete variable domain is GAGVSQSPSNKVTEKGKDVELRCDPISGHTALYWYRQSLGQGLEFLIYFQGNSAPDKSGLPSDRFSAERTGGSVSTLTIQRTQQEDSAVYLCASSSPTGGSTTNEKLFFGSGTQLSVL.

The chain employs TRBV20-1 and TRBJ1-2, with a possible D match to TRBD1 (6 bases). Trimming cost V 4 bases and J 8 bases, with 11 bases left between them. The CDR3 is made up of 11 amino acids. CDR1 is DFQATT and CDR2 is SNEGSKA in the germline V gene (reference sequence). CDR3 nucleotide sequence: TGCAGTGCTACCGAGGGGGGAGGCTACACCTTC. It specifies CSATEGGGYTF.

The rearrangement uses TRBV7-9 and TRBJ2-7; D is possibly TRBD1 (6 bases). The CDR3 contains 12 residues. Trimming took 5 bases from V and 5 from J, leaving 10 bases between them. Germline CDR1 reads SEHNR; CDR2 reads FQNEAQ (reference sequence). CDR3 coding DNA: TGTGCCAGCAGCCTACAGGGCCACGAGCAGTACTTC. Translating gives CASSLQGHEQYF.

V is TRBV4-1 and J is TRBJ2-7, with TRBD1 identical over 7 bases. The junction had 1 base not matched to a gene; V was cut back by 1 base and J by 1 base. The CDR3 has 14 amino acids. CDR1 and CDR2 (germline): MGHRA, YSYEKL. The CDR3 protein is CASSQAGQSYEQYF. In DNA, the CDR3 is TGCGCCAGCAGCCAAGCGGGACAGTCCTACGAGCAGTACTTC.

As to this clone: The same CDR3 arises from other DNA sequences in this sample as well. V and J are TRBV6-5 and TRBJ1-5; TRBD1 might be the D (5 bases). Trimming removed 5 bases at V and 0 bases at J, with 8 bases between. This CDR3 spans 14 amino acids. From germline, CDR1 is MNHEY and CDR2 SVGAGI. The CDR3 nucleotides are TGTGCCAGCAGTGGACAAAATAGCAATCAGCCCCAGCATTTT. Translation gives CASSGQNSNQPQHF.

The CDR3 here is CASSPRDRGTGELFF. The CDR3 DNA follows: TGTGCCAGCAGTCCCCGGGACAGGGGGACCGGGGAGCTGTTTTTT. J is TRBJ2-2 and V is TRBV6-1; 11 nucleotides align to TRBD1. Germline-derived CDR1 and CDR2 are MNHNS and SASEGT. The CDR3 spans 15 residues. J lost 5 bases, V lost 5 bases, and 4 bases had no gene match.

A few counts support this clone. The chain carries TRBV6-1 and TRBJ1-5; no reliable D call. Germline V gene sequence: CDR1 MNHNS, CDR2 SASEGT. The CDR3 consists of 12 residues. V was trimmed by 8 bases and J by 8 bases, leaving 13 bases between them. The chain's CDR3 is CASHVGLEPQHF. In DNA form, the CDR3 reads TGTGCCAGCCATGTTGGGTTGGAGCCCCAGCATTTT.

CDR3 bases: TGTGCCAGCAGCCATGCCGGACAGTATGGCTACACCTTC. This sequence encodes CASSHAGQYGYTF. The rearrangement uses TRBV14 and TRBJ1-2; possible D gene TRBD1, 6 bases. Trimming took off 3 bases at V and 5 bases at J, with 10 bases between the two ends. CDR1 and CDR2 (germline): SGHDN, FVKESK. The CDR3 loop spans 13 amino acids.

The gene calls are TRBV2 and TRBJ1-5, with 7 bases fitting TRBD1. With 7 bases clipped from V and 7 bases from J, the junction kept 7 bases outside the gene matches. This CDR3 has 13 residues. Germline loops: CDR1 SNHLY, CDR2 FYNNEI. In DNA form, the CDR3 reads TGTGCCAGCAAGACGGGACAGCCACAGCCCCAGCATTTT. It specifies CASKTGQPQPQHF.

This chain uses TRBV5-4 with TRBJ1-5; the D gene is possibly TRBD1 (6 bases). This CDR3 spans 12 amino acids. The germline V gene encodes CDR1 SGHNT and CDR2 YYREEE (reference sequence). V was cut by 3 bases and J by 6 bases, with 7 bases left in between. CDR3 residues: CASSSQGQPQHF. The CDR3 region has the DNA TGTGCCAGCAGCTCACAGGGTCAGCCCCAGCATTTT.

This chain joins TRBV27 and TRBJ2-7, with TRBD1 matching over 10 bases. There are 15 residues in the CDR3. Losses at the gene ends were 4 bases for V and 7 bases for J; bases not matched to a gene: 10. CDR1 and CDR2 (germline): MNHEY, SMNVEV (reference sequence). The CDR3 DNA sequence: TGTGCCAGCAGTTCTTGGACAGGGGGGATACGGGAGCAGTACTTC. Its translation is CASSSWTGGIREQYF.

The chain combines TRBV5-4 with TRBJ2-3; D is unresolved. This CDR3 region has 13 residues. CDR1 and CDR2 from the germline V gene are SGHNT and YYREEE (reference sequence). Trimming removed 1 base from V and 9 bases from J, with 12 bases in between. DNA of the CDR3: TGTGCCAGCAGCTTGAGGCAACAAGAAACGCAGTATTTT. Translation gives CASSLRQQETQYF.

The rearrangement joins TRBV27 to TRBJ1-2; maybe TRBD1 (5 bases). V lost 3 bases, J lost 6 bases, and 14 bases lay in between. CDR1 and CDR2 (germline): MNHEY, SMNVEV (reference sequence). This CDR3 comprises 14 residues. CDR3 residues: CASSFGQGGNGYTF. CDR3 sequence (DNA): TGTGCCAGCAGTTTCGGGCAGGGTGGAAATGGCTACACCTTC.

The chain couples TRBV20-1 to TRBJ2-2, with 7 bases lining up with TRBD1. The J segment lost 9 bases and the V segment lost 6 bases, leaving 4 bases of the junction unmatched. The CDR3 is made up of 11 amino acids. Germline V CDR1 and CDR2: DFQATT, SNEGSKA (reference sequence). Written as DNA, the CDR3 is TGCAGTGCCCCGACAGGGCGGGAGCTGTTTTTT. This translates into CSAPTGRELFF.

V and J are TRBV9 and TRBJ1-2; weak D call: TRBD1 (5 bases). This CDR3 spans 15 amino acids. V was pared by 2 bases and J by 2 bases, with 13 bases between. Germline CDR1 and CDR2: SGDLS and YYNGEE. The CDR3 spells CASSVLDSPNYGYTF. In nucleotides, the CDR3 is TGTGCCAGCAGCGTCCTAGACAGCCCAAACTATGGCTACACCTTC.

V gene TRBV30 combines with J gene TRBJ2-5; unclear D gene. The germline CDR1 and CDR2 sequences are GTSNPN and SVGIG (reference sequence). The V end lost 0 bases, the J end lost 1 base, and 6 bases lay between the germline ends. This CDR3 contains 13 residues. The CDR3 nucleotides are TGTGCCTGGAGTGTAGGATTCCAAGAGACCCAGTACTTC. Its translation is CAWSVGFQETQYF.

V gene TRBV30 combines with J gene TRBJ2-2; D not resolved. Per the germline V gene, CDR1 is GTSNPN and CDR2 is SVGIG (reference sequence). V lost 1 base and J lost 6, with 9 bases in between. The CDR3 has 13 residues. CDR3 sequence (DNA): TGTGCCTGGAGTGAATATGAGGCCGGGGAGCTGTTTTTT. It codes for CAWSEYEAGELFF.

The V call is TRBV4-1, the J call TRBJ2-7, with D hard to call. CDR3 length: 15 residues. Deletions cut 1 base from V and 3 bases from J, with 13 bases between. CDR1 MGHRA and CDR2 YSYEKL come from the germline V gene. The CDR3, as DNA: TGCGCCAGCAGCCAAGGCGCCGACATAGACTACGAGCAGTACTTC. This encodes CASSQGADIDYEQYF.

The sample holds a few counts of this clone. The rearrangement joins TRBV7-9 to TRBJ2-2; a weak D match, TRBD2 (5 bases). V lost 2 bases and J lost 2, with 12 bases in between. Germline V gene lookup returns CDR1 SEHNR and CDR2 FQNEAQ (reference sequence). The CDR3 is 16 residues long. CDR3 amino acids: CASSLSMRANTGELFF. Written as DNA, the CDR3 is TGTGCCAGCAGCTTAAGCATGAGGGCTAACACCGGGGAGCTGTTTTTT. The full variable domain, completed using reference TRBV7-9 and TRBJ2-2, is DTGVSQNPRHKITKRGQNVTFRCDPISEHNRLYWYRQTLGQGPEFLTYFQNEAQLEKSRLLSDRFSAERPKGSFSTLEIQRTEQGDSAMYLCASSLSMRANTGELFFGEGSRLTVL.